This T cell receptor (beta chain) was captured in a study of lymphopenia after photon versus proton radiotherapy. The method was immunoSEQ multiplex PCR; TCRdb's version includes in-frame clones alone and lacks a portion of them. This table holds fewer than 65,000 clones, around 88% found once. Study-wide results and caveats: Under photons, naive T cells and diversity fell while effector/memory populations rose.

Germline lookup yields CDR1 MNHEY and CDR2 SMNVEV (reference sequence). The CDR3 consists of 14 residues. The V end was cut by 4 bases, the J end by 7 bases, with 16 bases between. Concerning this clone: What it recognizes is unknown.

The receptor was isolated from a man aged 35-49 years with gastric cancer. The chain employs TRBV27 and TRBJ1-2; D is unclear. The material was peripheral blood, obtained from a patient treated with photon-based radiotherapy. DNA for the CDR3: TGTGCCAGCAGTTCGGCCCCCGGGTTCGGTGGCTACACCTTC. This codes for CASSSAPGFGGYTF.